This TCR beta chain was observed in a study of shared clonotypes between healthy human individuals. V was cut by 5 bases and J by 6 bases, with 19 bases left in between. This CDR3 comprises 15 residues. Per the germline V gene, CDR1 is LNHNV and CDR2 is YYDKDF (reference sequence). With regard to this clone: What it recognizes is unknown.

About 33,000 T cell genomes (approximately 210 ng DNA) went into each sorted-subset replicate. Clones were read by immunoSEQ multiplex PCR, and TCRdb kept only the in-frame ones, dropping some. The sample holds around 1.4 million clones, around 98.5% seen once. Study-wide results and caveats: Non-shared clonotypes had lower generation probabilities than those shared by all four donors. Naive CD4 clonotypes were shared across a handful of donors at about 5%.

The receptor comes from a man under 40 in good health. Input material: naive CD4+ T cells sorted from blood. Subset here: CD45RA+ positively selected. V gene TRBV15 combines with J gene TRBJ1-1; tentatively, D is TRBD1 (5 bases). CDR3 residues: CATSHFGARGSEAFF. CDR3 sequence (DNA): TGTGCCACCAGCCACTTTGGGGCGCGAGGGTCTGAAGCTTTCTTT.